This T cell receptor beta chain was documented in a study of blood T cell repertoires in COVID-19. Study in general: There were acute and convalescent COVID-19 samples, and they came from the United States, Italy and Spain. Sources were T cells, B-cell-depleted T cells, or PBMCs; the material itself was cDNA or gDNA.

Seattle researchers signed up patients amid active infection and tracked them longitudinally. In the authors' workflow: Researchers report that nucleated cell counts were estimated from reference gene primer amplification. Libraries were prepared by immunoSEQ multiplex PCR; TCRdb keeps only in-frame clonotypes and omits some of them. Clonal size and the V and J genes are those of that table, whereas D and trimming came from the DNA. The sample contains over 250,000 clones, about 81% of which appear only once. V trimming: 0 bases; J trimming: 2 bases; junction bases outside the gene matches: 5. Germline CDR1 SGHTA, CDR2 FQGNSA. The CDR3 extends over 16 amino acids. Only a few counts were recorded for this clone.

This TCR came from a human donor with COVID-19, enrolled during active disease. The donor label of this sample is uncertain. The sequenced material came from peripheral blood. This sequence joins TRBV7-2 and TRBJ2-7; 9 nucleotides match TRBD2. CDR3 in amino acids: CASSLAGTSNPYEQYF. CDR3 bases: TGTGCCAGCAGCTTAGCAGGGACTAGCAACCCCTACGAGCAGTACTTC.